Listed below are T cell receptor beta chains from one sample, sequenced in a study of long-term antiretroviral therapy in people with HIV. Data came from immunoSEQ multiplex PCR; TCRdb stores just in-frame clones and leaves some out. The table shows more than 15,000 clones, with roughly 94% occurring only once. The source was unsorted PBMCs, collected around 6.4 years after starting antiretroviral therapy. The source is a woman in her forties or fifties with HIV. Each CDR3 is given with its conserved first and last residue. D genes are given only for firm matches. Clone size is shown for a subset of rows, as once, few, many or a class of expanded clone.

J gene: TRBJ2-7; clone size: NA; V gene: TRBV10-3; D gene: TRBD2; CDR3 protein: CAIRSGGLYEQYF; CDR3 DNA: TGTGCCATCAGGTCGGGGGGGCTCTACGAGCAGTACTTC
J gene: TRBJ1-1; clone size: NA; V gene: TRBV19; D gene: NA; CDR3 protein: CASSIARGLDTEAFF; CDR3 DNA: TGTGCCAGTAGTATTGCTCGGGGGTTAGACACTGAAGCTTTCTTT
J gene: TRBJ2-1; clone size: few; V gene: TRBV18; D gene: NA; CDR3 protein: CASSQGNNEQFF; CDR3 DNA: TGTGCCAGCTCACAAGGAAACAATGAGCAGTTCTTC
J gene: TRBJ1-4; clone size: NA; V gene: TRBV6-6; D gene: NA; CDR3 protein: CASKPTGGEKLFF; CDR3 DNA: TGTGCCAGCAAACCCACGGGGGGGGAAAAACTGTTTTTT
J gene: TRBJ2-5; clone size: few; V gene: TRBV7-7; D gene: NA; CDR3 protein: CASSLALEDQETQYF; CDR3 DNA: TGTGCTAGCAGCTTAGCGTTGGAAGACCAAGAGACCCAGTACTTC
J gene: TRBJ2-1; clone size: few; V gene: TRBV9; D gene: TRBD2; CDR3 protein: CASSGSGRASDEQFF; CDR3 DNA: TGTGCCAGCAGCGGTAGCGGGAGGGCCAGCGATGAGCAGTTCTTC
J gene: TRBJ1-1; clone size: NA; V gene: TRBV28; D gene: NA; CDR3 protein: CASSLRVSMNTEAFF; CDR3 DNA: TGTGCCAGCAGTTTAAGAGTCTCCATGAACACTGAAGCTTTCTTT
J gene: TRBJ1-2; clone size: once; V gene: TRBV6-1; D gene: NA; CDR3 protein: CASSEAMISYGYTF; CDR3 DNA: TGTGCCAGCAGTGAAGCCATGATCAGCTATGGCTACACCTTC
J gene: TRBJ1-3; clone size: NA; V gene: TRBV6-5; D gene: NA; CDR3 protein: CASSSGQSIGNTIYF; CDR3 DNA: TGTGCCAGCAGTTCCGGACAGTCAATCGGAAACACCATATATTTT
J gene: TRBJ2-5; clone size: NA; V gene: TRBV11-2; D gene: NA; CDR3 protein: CASSLRPGARETQYF; CDR3 DNA: TGTGCCAGCAGCTTACGTCCAGGGGCAAGAGAGACCCAGTACTTC
J gene: TRBJ2-1; clone size: NA; V gene: TRBV5-1; D gene: NA; CDR3 protein: CASSALRGPGREQFF; CDR3 DNA: TGCGCCAGCAGCGCCCTCCGGGGCCCCGGCCGGGAGCAGTTCTTC